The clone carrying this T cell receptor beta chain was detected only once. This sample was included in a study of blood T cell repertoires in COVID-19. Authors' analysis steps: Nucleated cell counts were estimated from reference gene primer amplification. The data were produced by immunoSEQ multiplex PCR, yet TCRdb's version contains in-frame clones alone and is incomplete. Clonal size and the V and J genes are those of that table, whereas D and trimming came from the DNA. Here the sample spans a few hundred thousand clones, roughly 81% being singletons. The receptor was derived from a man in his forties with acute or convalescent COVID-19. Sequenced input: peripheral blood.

CDR3 nucleotide sequence: TGTGCCAGTACCCAGGGGGATGCGAGAAACACCATATATTTT. Translation gives CASTQGDARNTIYF. The rearrangement links TRBV19 to TRBJ1-3, with 7 bases aligning to TRBD1. Per the germline V gene, CDR1 is LNHDA and CDR2 is SQIVND (reference sequence). The J segment lost 5 bases and the V segment lost 7 bases, leaving 8 bases of the junction unmatched. The CDR3 length is 14 residues.